This T cell receptor (beta chain) was captured by sequencing in a study of Graves' ophthalmopathy and Graves' hyperthyroidism. The TCR beta CDR3 regions underwent amplification from RNA transcripts. Second-round multiplex PCR followed a first-round RT-PCR using HTBI primers. TCRdb re-analysed the multiplex PCR reads in MiXCR, keeping a single row per CDR3 protein. Of just over 600,000 distinct CDR3 sequences listed, 22% were seen once; the top ten hold more than 5.5%. V was clipped by 8 bases and J by 2 bases, with 9 bases between them. The CDR3 extends over 13 amino acids. The PBMCs had their origin in more than 9.5 ml of fresh peripheral blood.

Sequences were obtained from peripheral blood. This rearrangement joins TRBV12-3 or TRBV12-4 to TRBJ2-2; D may match TRBD1 or TRBD2 (5 bases each). The TCR originated in a woman between 18 and 29 years old with stable Graves' hyperthyroidism. Some clones in this sample may be carry-over from other donors' samples. CDR3 coding DNA: TGTGCCAGCCGGGGCCCAAACACCGGGGAGCTGTTTTTT. This translates into CASRGPNTGELFF.